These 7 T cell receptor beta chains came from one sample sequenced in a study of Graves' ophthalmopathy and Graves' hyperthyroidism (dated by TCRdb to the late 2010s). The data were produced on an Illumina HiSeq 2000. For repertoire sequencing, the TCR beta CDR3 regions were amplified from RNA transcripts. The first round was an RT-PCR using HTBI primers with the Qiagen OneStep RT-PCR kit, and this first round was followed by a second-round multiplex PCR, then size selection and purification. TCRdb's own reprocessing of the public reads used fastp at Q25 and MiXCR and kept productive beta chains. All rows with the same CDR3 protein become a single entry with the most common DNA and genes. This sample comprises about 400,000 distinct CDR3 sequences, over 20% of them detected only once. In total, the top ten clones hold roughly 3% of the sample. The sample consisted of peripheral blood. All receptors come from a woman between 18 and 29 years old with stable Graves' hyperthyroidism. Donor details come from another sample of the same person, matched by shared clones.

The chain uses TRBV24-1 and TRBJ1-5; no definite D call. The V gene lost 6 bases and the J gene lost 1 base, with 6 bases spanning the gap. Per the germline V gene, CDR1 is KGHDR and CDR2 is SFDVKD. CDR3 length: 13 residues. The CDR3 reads CATSLASNQPQHF. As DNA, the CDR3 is TGTGCCACCAGTCTGGCCAGCAATCAGCCCCAGCATTTT.

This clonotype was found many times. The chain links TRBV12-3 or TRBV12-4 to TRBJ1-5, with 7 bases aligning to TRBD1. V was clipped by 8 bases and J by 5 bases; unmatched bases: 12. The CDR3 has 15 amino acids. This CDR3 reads CASRPGQPLDQPQHF. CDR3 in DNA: TGTGCCAGCCGACCGGGACAGCCCTTAGATCAGCCCCAGCATTTT.

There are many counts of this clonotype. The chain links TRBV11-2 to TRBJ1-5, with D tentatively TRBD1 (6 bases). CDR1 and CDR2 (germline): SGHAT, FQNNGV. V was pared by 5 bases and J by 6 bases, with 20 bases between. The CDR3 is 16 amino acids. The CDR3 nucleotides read TGTGCCAGCAGCAGTCACAGAAGACAGGATGTTCAGCCCCAGCATTTT. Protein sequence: CASSSHRRQDVQPQHF. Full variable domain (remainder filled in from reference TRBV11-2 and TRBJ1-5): EAGVAQSPRYKIIEKRQSVAFWCNPISGHATLYWYQQILGQGPKLLIQFQNNGVVDDSQLPKDRFSAERLKGVDSTLKIQPAKLEDSAVYLCASSSHRRQDVQPQHFGDGTRLSIL.

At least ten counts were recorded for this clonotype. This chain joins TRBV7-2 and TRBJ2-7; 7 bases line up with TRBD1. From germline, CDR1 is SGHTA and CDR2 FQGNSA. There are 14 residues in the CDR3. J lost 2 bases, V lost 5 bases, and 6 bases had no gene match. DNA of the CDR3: TGTGCCAGCAGCCCCTCGACAGGGCCCTACGAGCAGTACTTC. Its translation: CASSPSTGPYEQYF.

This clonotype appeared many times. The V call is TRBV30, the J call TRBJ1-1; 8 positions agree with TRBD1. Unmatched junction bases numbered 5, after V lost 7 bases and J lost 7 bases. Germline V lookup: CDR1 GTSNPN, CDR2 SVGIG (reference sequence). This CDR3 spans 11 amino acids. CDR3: CAFDGTGEAFF. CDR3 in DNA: TGTGCCTTTGACGGGACAGGTGAAGCTTTCTTT.

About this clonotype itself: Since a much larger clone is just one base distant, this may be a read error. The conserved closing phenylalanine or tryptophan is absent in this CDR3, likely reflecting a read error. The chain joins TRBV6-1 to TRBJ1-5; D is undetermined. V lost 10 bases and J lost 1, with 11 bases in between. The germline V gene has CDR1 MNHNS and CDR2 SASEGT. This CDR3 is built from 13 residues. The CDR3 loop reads CATWVSSNQPQHL. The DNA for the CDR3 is TGTGCCACCTGGGTCAGCAGCAATCAGCCCCAGCATCTT.

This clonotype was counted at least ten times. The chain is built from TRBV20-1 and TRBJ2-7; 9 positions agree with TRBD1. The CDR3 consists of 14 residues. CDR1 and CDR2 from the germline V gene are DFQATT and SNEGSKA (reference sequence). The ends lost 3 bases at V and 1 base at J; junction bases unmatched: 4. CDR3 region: CSASPGTGSYEQYF. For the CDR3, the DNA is TGCAGTGCTAGCCCCGGGACAGGGTCCTACGAGCAGTACTTC.